This TCR beta chain was identified in a study of PD-1 blockade in classical Hodgkin lymphoma. Sequencing was performed with immunoSEQ multiplex PCR; in TCRdb, only in-frame clones are kept and a portion is missing. Among over 25,000 clones listed, approximately 72% were seen once. The germline gives CDR1 SGHTA, CDR2 FQGNSA. V lost 4 bases and J lost 0, with 6 bases in between. The CDR3 totals 13 residues. Note on this clone: The antigen is not known.

Notes on the study in general: Lower baseline TCR diversity marked trial partial responders and progressors. Relative to healthy donors, newly diagnosed patients reportedly had lower baseline TCR diversity, which was reported as lower still in relapsed/refractory patients.

With no exception, relapse followed autologous stem cell transplantation in all patients, and brentuximab vedotin exposure varied. The best responses consisted of complete response, partial response or progressive disease. The chain uses TRBV7-2 and TRBJ2-5; D is uncertain. The specimen was peripheral blood mononuclear cells (PBMCs), collected before the second cycle of nivolumab. The receptor comes from a human donor with classical Hodgkin lymphoma. The CDR3 loop is CASSSMYQETQYF. CDR3 sequence (DNA): TGTGCCAGCAGCTCAATGTACCAAGAGACCCAGTACTTC.